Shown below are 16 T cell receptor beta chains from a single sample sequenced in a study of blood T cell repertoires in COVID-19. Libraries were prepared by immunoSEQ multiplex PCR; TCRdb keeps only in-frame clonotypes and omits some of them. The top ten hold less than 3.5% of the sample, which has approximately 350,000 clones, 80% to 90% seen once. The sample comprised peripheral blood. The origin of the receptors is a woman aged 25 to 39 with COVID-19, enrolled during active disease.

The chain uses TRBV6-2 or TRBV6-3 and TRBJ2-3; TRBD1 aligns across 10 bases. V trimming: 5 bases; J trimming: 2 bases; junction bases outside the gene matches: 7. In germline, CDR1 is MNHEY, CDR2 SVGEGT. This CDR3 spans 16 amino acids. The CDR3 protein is CASSGRTGGHTDTQYF. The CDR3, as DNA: TGTGCCAGCAGTGGACGGACAGGGGGACACACAGATACGCAGTATTTT.

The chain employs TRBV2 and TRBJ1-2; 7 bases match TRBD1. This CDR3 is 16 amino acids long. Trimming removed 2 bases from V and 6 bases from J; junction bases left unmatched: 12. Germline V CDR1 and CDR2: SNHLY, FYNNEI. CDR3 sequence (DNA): TGTGCCAGCAGTGAATGGCCAGGGGGAGGTGTCGATGGCTACACCTTC. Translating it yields CASSEWPGGGVDGYTF. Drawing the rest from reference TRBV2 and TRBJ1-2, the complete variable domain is EPEVTQTPSHQVTQMGQEVILRCVPISNHLYFYWYRQILGQKVEFLVSFYNNEISEKSEIFDDQFSVERPDGSNFTLKIRSTKLEDSAMYFCASSEWPGGGVDGYTFGSGTRLTVV.

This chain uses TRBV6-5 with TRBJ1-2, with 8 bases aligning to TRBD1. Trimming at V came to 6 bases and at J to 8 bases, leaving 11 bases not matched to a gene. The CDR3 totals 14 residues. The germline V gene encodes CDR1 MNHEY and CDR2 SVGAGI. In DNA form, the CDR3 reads TGTGCCAGCAGCCCAGGTGGACAGGGCGGCGGCTACACCTTC. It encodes CASSPGGQGGGYTF.

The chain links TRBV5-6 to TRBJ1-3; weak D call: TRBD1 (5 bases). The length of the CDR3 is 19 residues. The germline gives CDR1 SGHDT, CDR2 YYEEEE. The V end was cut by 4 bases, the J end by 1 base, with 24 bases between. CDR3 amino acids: CASSPWADKPTPSGNTIYF. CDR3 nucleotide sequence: TGTGCCAGCAGCCCCTGGGCGGACAAACCGACTCCTTCTGGAAACACCATATATTTT.

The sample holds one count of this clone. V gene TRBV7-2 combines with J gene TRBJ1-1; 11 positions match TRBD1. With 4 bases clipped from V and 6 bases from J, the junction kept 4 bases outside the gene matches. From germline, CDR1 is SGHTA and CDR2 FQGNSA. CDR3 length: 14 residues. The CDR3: CASSSRGQGAEAFF. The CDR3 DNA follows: TGTGCCAGCAGCTCCCGGGGACAGGGGGCTGAAGCTTTCTTT.

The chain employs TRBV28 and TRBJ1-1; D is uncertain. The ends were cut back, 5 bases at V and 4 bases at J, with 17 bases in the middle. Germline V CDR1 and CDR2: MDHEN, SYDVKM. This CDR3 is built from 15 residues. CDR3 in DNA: TGTGCCAGCAGTCCCCGCCCAGGCTTCGGCACTGAAGCTTTCTTT. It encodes CASSPRPGFGTEAFF.

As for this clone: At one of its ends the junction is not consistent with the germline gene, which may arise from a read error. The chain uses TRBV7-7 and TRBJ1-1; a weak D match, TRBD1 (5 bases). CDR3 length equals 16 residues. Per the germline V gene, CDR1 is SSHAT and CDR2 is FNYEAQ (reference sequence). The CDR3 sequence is CASSLYMRGRNTEAFF. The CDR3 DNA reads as TGTGCTAGCAGCTTATATATGCGGGGGAGGAACACTGAAGCTTTCTTT.

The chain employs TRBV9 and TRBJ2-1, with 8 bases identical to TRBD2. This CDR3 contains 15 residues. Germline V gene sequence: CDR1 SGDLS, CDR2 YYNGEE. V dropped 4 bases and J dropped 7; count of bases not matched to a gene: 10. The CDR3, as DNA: TGTGCCAGCAGCCCTCCCCCCGGGACTAGAAATGAGCAGTTCTTC. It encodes CASSPPPGTRNEQFF.

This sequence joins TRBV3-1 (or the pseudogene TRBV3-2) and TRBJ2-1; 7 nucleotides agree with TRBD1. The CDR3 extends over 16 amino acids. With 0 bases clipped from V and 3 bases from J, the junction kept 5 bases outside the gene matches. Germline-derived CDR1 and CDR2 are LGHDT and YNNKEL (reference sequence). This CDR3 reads CASSQDPRGYYNEQFF. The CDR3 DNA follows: TGTGCCAGCAGCCAAGATCCCAGGGGGTACTACAATGAGCAGTTCTTC.

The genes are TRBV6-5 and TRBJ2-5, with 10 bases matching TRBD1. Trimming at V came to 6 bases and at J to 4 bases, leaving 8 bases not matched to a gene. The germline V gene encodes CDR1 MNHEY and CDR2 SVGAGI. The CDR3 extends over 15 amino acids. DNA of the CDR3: TGTGCCAGCAGCAAACGACAGGGGGCTGGAGAGACCCAGTACTTC. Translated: CASSKRQGAGETQYF.

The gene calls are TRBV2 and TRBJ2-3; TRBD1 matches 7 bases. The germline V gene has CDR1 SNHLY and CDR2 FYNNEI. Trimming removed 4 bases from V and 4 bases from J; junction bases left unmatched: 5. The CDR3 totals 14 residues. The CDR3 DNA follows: TGTGCCAGCAGTGTTTGGCAGGGGGCAGATACGCAGTATTTT. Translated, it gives CASSVWQGADTQYF.

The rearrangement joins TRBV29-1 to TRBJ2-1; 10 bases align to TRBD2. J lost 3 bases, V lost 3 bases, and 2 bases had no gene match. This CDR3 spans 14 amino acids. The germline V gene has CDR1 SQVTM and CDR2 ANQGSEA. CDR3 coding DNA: TGCAGCGTTGATTCTAGCGGGAGCTACAATGAGCAGTTCTTC. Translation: CSVDSSGSYNEQFF.

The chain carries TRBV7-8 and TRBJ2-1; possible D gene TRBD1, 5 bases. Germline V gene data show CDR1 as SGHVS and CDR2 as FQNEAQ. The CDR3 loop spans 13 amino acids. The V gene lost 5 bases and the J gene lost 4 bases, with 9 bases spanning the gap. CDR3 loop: CASSGASYNEQFF. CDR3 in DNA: TGTGCCAGCAGCGGGGCATCATACAATGAGCAGTTCTTC.

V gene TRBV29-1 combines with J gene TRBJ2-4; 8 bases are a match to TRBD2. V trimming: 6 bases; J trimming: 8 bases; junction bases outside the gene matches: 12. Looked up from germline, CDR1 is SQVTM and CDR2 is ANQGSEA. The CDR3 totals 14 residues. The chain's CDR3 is CSVGGTGGRDIQYF. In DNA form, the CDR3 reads TGCAGCGTCGGGGGAACGGGGGGGCGAGACATTCAGTACTTC.

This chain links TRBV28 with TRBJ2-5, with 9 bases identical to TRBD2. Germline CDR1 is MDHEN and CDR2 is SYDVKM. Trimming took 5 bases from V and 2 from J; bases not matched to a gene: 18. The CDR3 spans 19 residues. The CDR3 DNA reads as TGTGCCAGCAGTACATATACTGGCGGGAGGGGTTTTTCACAAGAGACCCAGTACTTC. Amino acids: CASSTYTGGRGFSQETQYF.

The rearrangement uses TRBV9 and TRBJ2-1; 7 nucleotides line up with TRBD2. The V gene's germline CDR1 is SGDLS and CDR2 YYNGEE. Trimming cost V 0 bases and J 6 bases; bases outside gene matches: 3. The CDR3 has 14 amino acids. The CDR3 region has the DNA TGTGCCAGCAGCGTAGTCGGGACTACCAATGAGCAGTTCTTC. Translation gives CASSVVGTTNEQFF.